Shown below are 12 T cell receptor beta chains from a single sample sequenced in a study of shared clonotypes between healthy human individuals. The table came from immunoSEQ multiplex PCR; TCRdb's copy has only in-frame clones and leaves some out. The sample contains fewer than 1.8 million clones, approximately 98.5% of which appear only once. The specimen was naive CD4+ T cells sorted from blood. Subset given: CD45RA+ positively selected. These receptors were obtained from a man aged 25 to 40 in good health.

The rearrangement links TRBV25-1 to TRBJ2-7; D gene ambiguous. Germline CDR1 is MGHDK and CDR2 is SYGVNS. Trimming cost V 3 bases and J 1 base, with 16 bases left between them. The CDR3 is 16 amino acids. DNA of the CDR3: TGTGCCAGCAGTGATTCCCCCCGGACGTTATCCTACGAGCAGTACTTC. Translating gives CASSDSPRTLSYEQYF.

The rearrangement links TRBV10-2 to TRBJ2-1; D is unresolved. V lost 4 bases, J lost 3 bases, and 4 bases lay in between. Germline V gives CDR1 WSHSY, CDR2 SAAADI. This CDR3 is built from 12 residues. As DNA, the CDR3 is TGCGCCAGCAGTGGGATCTACAATGAGCAGTTCTTC. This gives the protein CASSGIYNEQFF.

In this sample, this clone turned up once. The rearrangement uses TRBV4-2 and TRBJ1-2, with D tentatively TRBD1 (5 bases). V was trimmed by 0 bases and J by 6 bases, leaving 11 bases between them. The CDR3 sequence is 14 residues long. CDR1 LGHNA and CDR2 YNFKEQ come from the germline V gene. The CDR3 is CASSQEWGGDGYTF. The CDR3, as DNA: TGTGCCAGCAGCCAAGAATGGGGAGGGGATGGCTACACCTTC.

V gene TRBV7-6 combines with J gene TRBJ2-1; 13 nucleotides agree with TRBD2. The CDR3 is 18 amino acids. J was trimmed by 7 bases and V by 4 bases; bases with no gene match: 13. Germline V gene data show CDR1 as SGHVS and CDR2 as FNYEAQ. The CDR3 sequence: CASSSGLAGRGKGNEQFF. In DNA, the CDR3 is TGTGCCAGCAGCTCGGGACTAGCGGGACGCGGCAAGGGGAATGAGCAGTTCTTC.

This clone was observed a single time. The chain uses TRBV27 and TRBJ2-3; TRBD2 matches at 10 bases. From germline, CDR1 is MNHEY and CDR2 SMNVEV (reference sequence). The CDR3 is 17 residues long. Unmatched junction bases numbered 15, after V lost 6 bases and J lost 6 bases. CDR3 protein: CASSLTPLAGLSDTQYF. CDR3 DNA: TGTGCCAGCAGCCTGACCCCACTAGCGGGACTTTCTGATACGCAGTATTTT.

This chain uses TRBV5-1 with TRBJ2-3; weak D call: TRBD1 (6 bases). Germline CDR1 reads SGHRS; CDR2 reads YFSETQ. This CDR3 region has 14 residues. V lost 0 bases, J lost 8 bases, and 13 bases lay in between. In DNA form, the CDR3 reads TGCGCCAGCAGCTTGGATGTCCTAGGGGGTACGCAGTATTTT. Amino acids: CASSLDVLGGTQYF.

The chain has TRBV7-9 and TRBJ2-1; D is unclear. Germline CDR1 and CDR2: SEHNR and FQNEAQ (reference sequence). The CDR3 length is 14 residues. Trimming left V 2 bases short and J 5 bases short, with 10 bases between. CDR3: CASSLFSGNNEQFF. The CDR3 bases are TGTGCCAGCAGCTTATTCTCCGGAAACAATGAGCAGTTCTTC.

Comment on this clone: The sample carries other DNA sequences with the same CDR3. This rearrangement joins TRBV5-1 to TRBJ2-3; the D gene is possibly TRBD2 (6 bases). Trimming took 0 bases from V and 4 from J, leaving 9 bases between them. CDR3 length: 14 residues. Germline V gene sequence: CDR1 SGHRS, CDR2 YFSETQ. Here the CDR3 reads CASSLGGTADTQYF. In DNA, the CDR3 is TGCGCCAGCAGCTTGGGCGGGACCGCAGATACGCAGTATTTT.

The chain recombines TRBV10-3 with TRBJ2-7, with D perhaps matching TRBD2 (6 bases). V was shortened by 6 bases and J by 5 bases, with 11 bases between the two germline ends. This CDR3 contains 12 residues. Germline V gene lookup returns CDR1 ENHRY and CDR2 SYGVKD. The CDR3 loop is CAIRGLSNEQYF. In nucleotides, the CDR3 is TGTGCCATCAGGGGACTCTCTAACGAGCAGTACTTC.

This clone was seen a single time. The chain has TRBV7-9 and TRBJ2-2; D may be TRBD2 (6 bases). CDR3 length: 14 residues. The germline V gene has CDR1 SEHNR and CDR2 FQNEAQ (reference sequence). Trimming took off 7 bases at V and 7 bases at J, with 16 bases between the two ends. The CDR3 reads CASMNFRENGELFF. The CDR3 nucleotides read TGTGCCAGCATGAACTTCCGGGAGAACGGGGAGCTGTTTTTT.

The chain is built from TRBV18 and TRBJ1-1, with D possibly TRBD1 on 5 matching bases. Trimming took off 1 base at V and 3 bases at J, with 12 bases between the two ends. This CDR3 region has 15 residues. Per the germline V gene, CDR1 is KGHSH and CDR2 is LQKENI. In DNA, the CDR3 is TGTGCCAGCTCACCACAACAGGTTGCCCACACTGAAGCTTTCTTT. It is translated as CASSPQQVAHTEAFF.

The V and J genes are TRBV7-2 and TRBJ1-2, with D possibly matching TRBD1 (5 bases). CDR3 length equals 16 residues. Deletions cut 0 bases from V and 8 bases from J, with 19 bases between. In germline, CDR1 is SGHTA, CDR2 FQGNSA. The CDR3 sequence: CASSLAWGSDLYGYTF. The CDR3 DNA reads TGTGCCAGCAGCTTAGCCTGGGGCAGTGACCTCTACGGCTACACCTTC.